This entry concerns a single T cell receptor (beta chain). Between the trimmed V and J ends, which lost 1 base and 4 bases, there was a span of 6 bases. Germline loops: CDR1 SGHDT, CDR2 YYEEEE. This CDR3 has 14 residues. Data came from immunoSEQ multiplex PCR; TCRdb stores just in-frame clones and leaves some out. The sample carries under 200,000 clones, approximately 86% recorded once. These data originate in a study of blood T cell repertoires in COVID-19. The sequence was collected from a man aged 55-75 years who had recovered from COVID-19. The chain couples TRBV5-6 to TRBJ1-6, with D uncertain. Sequencing was done on a sample of peripheral blood. CDR3 region: CASSLSTYNSPLHF. CDR3 DNA: TGTGCCAGCAGCTTGTCGACTTATAATTCACCCCTCCACTTT.